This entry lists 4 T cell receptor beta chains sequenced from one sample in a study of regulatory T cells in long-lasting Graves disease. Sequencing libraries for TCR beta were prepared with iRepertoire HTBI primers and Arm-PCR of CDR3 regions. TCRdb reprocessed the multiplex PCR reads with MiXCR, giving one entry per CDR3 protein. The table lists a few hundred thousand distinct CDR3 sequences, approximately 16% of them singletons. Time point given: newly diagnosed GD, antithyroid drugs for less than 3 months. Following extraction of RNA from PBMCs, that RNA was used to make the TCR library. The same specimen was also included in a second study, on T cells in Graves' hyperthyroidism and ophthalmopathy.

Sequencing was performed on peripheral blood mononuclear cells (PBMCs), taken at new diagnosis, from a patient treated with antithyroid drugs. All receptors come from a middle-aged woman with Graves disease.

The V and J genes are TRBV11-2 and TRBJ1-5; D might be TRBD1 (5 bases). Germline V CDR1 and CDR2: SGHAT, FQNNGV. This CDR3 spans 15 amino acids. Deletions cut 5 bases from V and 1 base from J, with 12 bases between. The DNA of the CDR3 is TGTGCCAGCAGCCAGGAGGCAGGGAGCAATCAGCCCCAGCATTTT. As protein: CASSQEAGSNQPQHF.

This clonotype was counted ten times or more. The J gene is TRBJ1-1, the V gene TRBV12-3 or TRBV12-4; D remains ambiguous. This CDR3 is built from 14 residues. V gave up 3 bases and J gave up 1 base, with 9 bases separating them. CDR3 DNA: TGTGCCAGCAGTTTGGAAGCCCGGAACACTGAAGCTTTCTTT. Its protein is CASSLEARNTEAFF.

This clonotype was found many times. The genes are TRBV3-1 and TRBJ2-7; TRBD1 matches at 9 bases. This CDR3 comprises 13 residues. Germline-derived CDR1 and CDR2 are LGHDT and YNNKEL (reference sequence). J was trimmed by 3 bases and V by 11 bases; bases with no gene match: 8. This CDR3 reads CASGDRVNYEQYF. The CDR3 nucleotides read TGTGCCTCGGGGGACAGGGTGAACTACGAGCAGTACTTC.

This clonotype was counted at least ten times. The CDR3 bases are TGCAGTGCTAGAGATCGGCAGAGGCTAGCGGGAGTCGGTGAGCAGTTCTTC. Amino acids: CSARDRQRLAGVGEQFF. The chain uses TRBV20-1 and TRBJ2-1, with 10 bases fitting TRBD2. Germline CDR1 DFQATT, CDR2 SNEGSKA (reference sequence). This CDR3 is built from 17 residues. The junction had 14 bases not matched to a gene; V was cut back by 0 bases and J by 9 bases.